The next 3 T cell receptor beta chains were all read from a single sample in a study of PD-1 blockade in classical Hodgkin lymphoma. Indicated time point: cycle 4 day 1 (C4D1), after less than seven weeks of nivolumab. Relapse was seen in all patients after autologous stem cell transplantation, and brentuximab vedotin exposure was variable. Only in-frame clones appear in the TCRdb table, and some are missing; sequencing was by immunoSEQ multiplex PCR. Of about 90,000 clones listed, just over 90% were seen once; the top ten hold approximately 2.9%. The input for sequencing was peripheral blood mononuclear cells (PBMCs), taken before the fourth cycle of nivolumab. These receptors were taken from a human donor with classical Hodgkin lymphoma.

J is TRBJ2-7 and V is TRBV25-1; 7 positions agree with TRBD1. Per germline, CDR1 MGHDK and CDR2 SYGVNS. The CDR3 has 13 amino acids. V lost 7 bases to trimming and J lost 1 base; unmatched junction nucleotides: 4. CDR3: CASTRQGSYEQYF. DNA of the CDR3: TGTGCCAGCACACGACAGGGTTCCTACGAGCAGTACTTC.

The rearrangement links TRBV6-1 to TRBJ1-2; 7 nucleotides line up with TRBD1. Germline loops: CDR1 MNHNS, CDR2 SASEGT. Germline trimming cut 6 bases from V and 6 bases from J; bases unmatched to any gene: 7. The CDR3 has 13 residues. In nucleotides, the CDR3 is TGTGCCAGCAGCGTCACAGGGGCGGATGGCTACACCTTC. Its translation is CASSVTGADGYTF.

This chain uses TRBV7-9 with TRBJ2-7; a possible D gene is TRBD2 (5 bases). The CDR3 covers 14 residues. CDR1 SEHNR and CDR2 FQNEAQ come from the germline V gene (reference sequence). V lost 7 bases and J 7 bases, leaving 20 bases between the germline ends. The CDR3 sequence is CASTQPGSTGEQYF. The CDR3 region has the DNA TGTGCCAGCACACAACCGGGATCAACGGGGGAGCAGTACTTC.